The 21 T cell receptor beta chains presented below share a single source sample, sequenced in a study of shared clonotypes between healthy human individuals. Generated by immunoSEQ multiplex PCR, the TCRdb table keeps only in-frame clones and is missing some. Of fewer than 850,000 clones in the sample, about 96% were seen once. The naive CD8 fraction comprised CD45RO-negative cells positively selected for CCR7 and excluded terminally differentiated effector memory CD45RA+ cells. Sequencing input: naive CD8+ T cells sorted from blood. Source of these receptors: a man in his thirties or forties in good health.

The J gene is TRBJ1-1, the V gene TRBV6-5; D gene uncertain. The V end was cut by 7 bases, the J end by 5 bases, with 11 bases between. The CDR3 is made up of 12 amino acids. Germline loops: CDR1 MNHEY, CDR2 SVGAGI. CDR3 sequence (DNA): TGTGCCAGCACCGCGGGTGGGACTGAAGCTTTCTTT. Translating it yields CASTAGGTEAFF.

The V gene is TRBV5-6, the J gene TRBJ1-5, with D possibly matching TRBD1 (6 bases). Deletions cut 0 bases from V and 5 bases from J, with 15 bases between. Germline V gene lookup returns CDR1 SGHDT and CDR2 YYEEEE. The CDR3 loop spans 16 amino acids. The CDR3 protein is CASSLAGGPLYQPQHF. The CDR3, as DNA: TGTGCCAGCAGCTTGGCTGGGGGCCCCCTATATCAGCCCCAGCATTTT.

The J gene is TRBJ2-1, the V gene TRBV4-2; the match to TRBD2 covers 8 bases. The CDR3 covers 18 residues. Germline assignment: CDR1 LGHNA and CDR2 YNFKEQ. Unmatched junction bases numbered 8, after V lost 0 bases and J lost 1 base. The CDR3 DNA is TGTGCCAGCAGCCAAGAAAGGTCGGGAGGGGGGTCCTACAATGAGCAGTTCTTC. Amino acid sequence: CASSQERSGGGSYNEQFF.

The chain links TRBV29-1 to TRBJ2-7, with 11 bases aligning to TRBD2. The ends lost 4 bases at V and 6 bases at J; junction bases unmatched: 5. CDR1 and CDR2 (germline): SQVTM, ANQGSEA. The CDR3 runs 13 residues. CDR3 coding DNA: TGCAGCGTTGCACTAGCGGGAGTTCTCGAGCAGTACTTC. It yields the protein CSVALAGVLEQYF.

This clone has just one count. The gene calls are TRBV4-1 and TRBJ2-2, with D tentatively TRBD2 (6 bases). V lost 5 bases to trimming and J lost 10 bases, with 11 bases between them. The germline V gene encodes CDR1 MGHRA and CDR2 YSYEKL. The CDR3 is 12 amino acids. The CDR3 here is CASSSGAVELFF. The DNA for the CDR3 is TGCGCCAGCAGCTCGGGAGCGGTGGAGCTGTTTTTT.

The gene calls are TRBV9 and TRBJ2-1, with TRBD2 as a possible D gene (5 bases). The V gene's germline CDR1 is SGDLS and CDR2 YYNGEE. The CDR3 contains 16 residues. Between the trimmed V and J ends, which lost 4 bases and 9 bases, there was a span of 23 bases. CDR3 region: CASSILTRSGSGEQFF. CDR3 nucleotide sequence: TGTGCCAGCAGCATCCTAACTAGATCGGGGAGTGGTGAGCAGTTCTTC. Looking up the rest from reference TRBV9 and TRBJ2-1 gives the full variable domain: DSGVTQTPKHLITATGQRVTLRCSPRSGDLSVYWYQQSLDQGLQFLIQYYNGEERAKGNILERFSAQQFPDLHSELNLSSLELGDSALYFCASSILTRSGSGEQFFGPGTRLTVL.

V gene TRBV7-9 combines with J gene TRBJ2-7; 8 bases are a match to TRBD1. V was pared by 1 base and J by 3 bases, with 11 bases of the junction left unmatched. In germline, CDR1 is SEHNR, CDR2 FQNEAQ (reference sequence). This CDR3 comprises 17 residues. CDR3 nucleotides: TGTGCCAGCAGCTTAGTTAGTATAGGACAGGGACACTACGAGCAGTACTTC. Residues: CASSLVSIGQGHYEQYF.

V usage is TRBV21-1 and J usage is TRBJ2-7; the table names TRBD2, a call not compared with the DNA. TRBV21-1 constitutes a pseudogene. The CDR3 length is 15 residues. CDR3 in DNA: TGTGCCAGCAGCCTCGGGACTAGCGGCACCTACGAGCAGTACTTC. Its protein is CASSLGTSGTYEQYF.

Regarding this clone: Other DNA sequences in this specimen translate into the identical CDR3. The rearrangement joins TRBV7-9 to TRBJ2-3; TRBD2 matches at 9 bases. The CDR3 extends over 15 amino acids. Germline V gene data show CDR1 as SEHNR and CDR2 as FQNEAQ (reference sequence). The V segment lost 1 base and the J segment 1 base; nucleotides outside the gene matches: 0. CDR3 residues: CASSLGTSGTDTQYF. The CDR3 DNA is TGTGCCAGCAGCTTAGGGACTAGCGGCACAGATACGCAGTATTTT.

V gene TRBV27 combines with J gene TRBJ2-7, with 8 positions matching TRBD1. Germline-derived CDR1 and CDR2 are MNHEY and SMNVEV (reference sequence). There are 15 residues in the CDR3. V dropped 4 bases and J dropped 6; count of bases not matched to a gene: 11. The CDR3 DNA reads TGTGCCAGCAGTTCCCGGACAGGGTTCCCCCTCGAGCAGTACTTC. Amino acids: CASSSRTGFPLEQYF.

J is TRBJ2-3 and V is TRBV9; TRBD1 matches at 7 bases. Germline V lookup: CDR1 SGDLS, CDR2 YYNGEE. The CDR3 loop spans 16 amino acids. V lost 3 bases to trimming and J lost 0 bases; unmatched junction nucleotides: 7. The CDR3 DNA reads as TGTGCCAGCAGCGGAGACAGGGCTCTTAGCACAGATACGCAGTATTTT. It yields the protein CASSGDRALSTDTQYF. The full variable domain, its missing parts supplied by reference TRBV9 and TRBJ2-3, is DSGVTQTPKHLITATGQRVTLRCSPRSGDLSVYWYQQSLDQGLQFLIQYYNGEERAKGNILERFSAQQFPDLHSELNLSSLELGDSALYFCASSGDRALSTDTQYFGPGTRLTVL.

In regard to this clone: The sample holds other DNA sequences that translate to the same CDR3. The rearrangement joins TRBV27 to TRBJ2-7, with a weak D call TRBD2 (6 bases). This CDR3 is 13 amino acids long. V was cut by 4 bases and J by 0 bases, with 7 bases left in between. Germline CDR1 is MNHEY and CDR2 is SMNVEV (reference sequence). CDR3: CASSSGDSYEQYF. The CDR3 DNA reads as TGTGCCAGCAGTTCGGGAGACTCCTACGAGCAGTACTTC.

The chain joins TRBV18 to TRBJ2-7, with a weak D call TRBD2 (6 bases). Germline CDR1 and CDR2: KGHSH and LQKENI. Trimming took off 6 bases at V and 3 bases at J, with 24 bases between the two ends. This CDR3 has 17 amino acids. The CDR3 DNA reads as TGTGCCAGCTCCCTCCGGGGGTCTGGGGAGATTTACTACGAGCAGTACTTC. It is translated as CASSLRGSGEIYYEQYF.

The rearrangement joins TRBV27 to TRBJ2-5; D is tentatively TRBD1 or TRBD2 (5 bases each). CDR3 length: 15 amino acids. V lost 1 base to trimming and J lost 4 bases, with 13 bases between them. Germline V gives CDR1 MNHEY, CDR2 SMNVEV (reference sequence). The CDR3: CASSLYMGVGETQYF. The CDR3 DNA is TGTGCCAGCAGTTTATATATGGGGGTAGGAGAGACCCAGTACTTC.

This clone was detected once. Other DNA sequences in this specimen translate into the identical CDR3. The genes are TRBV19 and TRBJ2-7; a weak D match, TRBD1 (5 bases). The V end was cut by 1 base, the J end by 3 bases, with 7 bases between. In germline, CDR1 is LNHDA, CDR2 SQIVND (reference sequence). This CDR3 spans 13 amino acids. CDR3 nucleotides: TGTGCCAGTAGTATAGGGGGCGGCTACGAGCAGTACTTC. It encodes CASSIGGGYEQYF.

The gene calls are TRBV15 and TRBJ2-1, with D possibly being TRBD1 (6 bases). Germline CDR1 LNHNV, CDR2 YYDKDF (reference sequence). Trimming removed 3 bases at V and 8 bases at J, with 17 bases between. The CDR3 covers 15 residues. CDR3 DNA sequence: TGTGCCACCAGCAGCCAAAGTAACAGGGAGTATGAGCAGTTCTTC. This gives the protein CATSSQSNREYEQFF.

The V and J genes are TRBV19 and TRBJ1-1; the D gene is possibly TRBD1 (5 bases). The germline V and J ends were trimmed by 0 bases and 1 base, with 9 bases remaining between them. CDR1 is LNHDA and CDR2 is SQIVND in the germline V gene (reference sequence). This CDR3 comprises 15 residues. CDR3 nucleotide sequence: TGTGCCAGTAGTATAGATGAGGGGCGGAACACTGAAGCTTTCTTT. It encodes CASSIDEGRNTEAFF.

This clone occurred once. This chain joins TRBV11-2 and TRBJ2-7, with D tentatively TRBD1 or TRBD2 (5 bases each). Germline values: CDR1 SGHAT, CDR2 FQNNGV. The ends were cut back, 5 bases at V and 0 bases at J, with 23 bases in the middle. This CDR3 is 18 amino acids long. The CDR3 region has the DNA TGTGCCAGCAGCCCCCGCCTAGACGGGGCCAAATTCTCCTACGAGCAGTACTTC. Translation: CASSPRLDGAKFSYEQYF.

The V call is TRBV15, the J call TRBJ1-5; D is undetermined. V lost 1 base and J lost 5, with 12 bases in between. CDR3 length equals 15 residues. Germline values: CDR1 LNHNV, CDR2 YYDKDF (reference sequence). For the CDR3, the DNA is TGTGCCACCAGCAGAGCCCCGGATAGGCATCAGCCCCAGCATTTT. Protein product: CATSRAPDRHQPQHF.

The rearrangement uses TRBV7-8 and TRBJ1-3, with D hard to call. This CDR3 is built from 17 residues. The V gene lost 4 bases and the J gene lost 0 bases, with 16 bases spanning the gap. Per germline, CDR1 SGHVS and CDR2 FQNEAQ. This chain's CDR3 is CASSYMGGMISGNTIYF. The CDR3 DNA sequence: TGTGCCAGCAGCTACATGGGAGGGATGATCTCTGGAAACACCATATATTTT.

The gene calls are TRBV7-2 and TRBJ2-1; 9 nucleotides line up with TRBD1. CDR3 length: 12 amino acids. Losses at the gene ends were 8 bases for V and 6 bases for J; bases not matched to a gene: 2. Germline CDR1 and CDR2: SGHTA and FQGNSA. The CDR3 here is CASGTGRNEQFF. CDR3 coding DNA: TGTGCCAGCGGGACAGGGCGCAATGAGCAGTTCTTC.